These 9 T cell receptor beta chains share one sample of origin, sequenced in a study of blood T cell repertoires in COVID-19. Data came from immunoSEQ multiplex PCR; TCRdb stores just in-frame clones and leaves some out. This repertoire shows 150,000 to 200,000 clones, 85% to 95% found once; its top ten account for 1.5% to 2.5%. Sequenced material: peripheral blood. All receptors derive from a woman aged 55-75 years with COVID-19, enrolled during active disease.

The rearrangement uses TRBV9 and TRBJ1-5; D remains ambiguous. Between the trimmed V and J ends, which lost 3 bases and 0 bases, there was a span of 4 bases. The V gene's germline CDR1 is SGDLS and CDR2 YYNGEE. This CDR3 comprises 13 residues. CDR3 DNA: TGTGCCAGCAGCGCAGATAGCAATCAGCCCCAGCATTTT. It specifies CASSADSNQPQHF.

This clone was observed a single time. J is TRBJ2-1 and V is TRBV7-2; 9 nucleotides line up with TRBD1. CDR1 is SGHTA and CDR2 is FQGNSA in the germline V gene. The junction had 13 bases not matched to a gene; V was cut back by 4 bases and J by 12 bases. The CDR3 spans 15 residues. The CDR3 region is CASSWPGQGGYRQFF. CDR3 sequence (DNA): TGTGCCAGCAGCTGGCCGGGACAGGGAGGGTATCGGCAGTTCTTC.

CDR3 region: CASSLSTARVFGEAFF. The CDR3 DNA is TGTGCCAGCAGCTTATCGACAGCCCGGGTGTTTGGTGAAGCTTTCTTT. The chain carries TRBV7-9 and TRBJ1-1, with D possibly matching TRBD1 (5 bases). This CDR3 has 16 amino acids. Germline CDR1 and CDR2: SEHNR and FQNEAQ (reference sequence). Trimming removed 2 bases at V and 7 bases at J, with 20 bases between.

This chain connects TRBV9 to TRBJ1-2; 8 bases map to TRBD1. V lost 1 base, J lost 4 bases, and 6 bases stayed unmatched. The CDR3 has 15 amino acids. The germline CDR1 and CDR2 sequences are SGDLS and YYNGEE. The CDR3 loop reads CASSVSSGGAYGYTF. The CDR3 bases are TGTGCCAGCAGCGTATCCTCAGGGGGCGCCTATGGCTACACCTTC.

The V call is TRBV7-2, the J call TRBJ2-6, with unresolved D. The CDR3 consists of 14 residues. Germline lookup yields CDR1 SGHTA and CDR2 FQGNSA. Trimming removed 5 bases from V and 3 bases from J, with 8 bases in between. The CDR3 coding sequence is TGTGCCAGCAGCCAAGGCGGTGGGGCCAACGTCCTGACTTTC. This gives the protein CASSQGGGANVLTF.

The chain uses TRBV7-8 and TRBJ2-7, with 9 bases lining up with TRBD1. This CDR3 contains 16 residues. Unmatched junction bases numbered 7, after V lost 1 base and J lost 3 bases. CDR1 and CDR2 (germline): SGHVS, FQNEAQ. The CDR3 region is CASSLGAPGQGYEQYF. The CDR3 DNA reads as TGTGCCAGCAGCTTAGGGGCCCCGGGACAGGGCTACGAGCAGTACTTC. The full variable domain, its missing parts supplied by reference TRBV7-8 and TRBJ2-7, is GAGVSQSPRYKVAKRGQDVALRCDPISGHVSLFWYQQALGQGPEFLTYFQNEAQLDKSGLPSDRFFAERPEGSVSTLKIQRTQQEDSAVYLCASSLGAPGQGYEQYFGPGTRLTVT.

This clone was picked up one time. V is TRBV19 and J is TRBJ1-2; D perhaps matches TRBD1 (6 bases). Trimming removed 9 bases at V and 8 bases at J, with 16 bases between. The CDR3 is 12 amino acids. Per germline, CDR1 LNHDA and CDR2 SQIVND (reference sequence). The DNA of the CDR3 is TGTGCCAGCTCAGGGGCTTGGGGCGGCTACACCTTC. This encodes CASSGAWGGYTF. The full variable domain, with the rest looked up from reference TRBV19 and TRBJ1-2, is DGGITQSPKYLFRKEGQNVTLSCEQNLNHDAMYWYRQDPGQGLRLIYYSQIVNDFQKGDIAEGYSVSREKKESFPLTVTSAQKNPTAFYLCASSGAWGGYTFGSGTRLTVV.

V is TRBV3-1 (or the pseudogene TRBV3-2) and J is TRBJ2-3; D gene uncertain. Trimming removed 2 bases at V and 5 bases at J, with 8 bases between. Germline CDR1 LGHDT, CDR2 YNNKEL (reference sequence). This CDR3 spans 13 amino acids. The CDR3 DNA is TGTGCCAGCAGCCAACCTCCCTTAGATACGCAGTATTTT. Protein sequence: CASSQPPLDTQYF.

With respect to this clone: The sample holds other DNA sequences that translate to the same CDR3. The chain is built from TRBV3-1 (or the pseudogene TRBV3-2) and TRBJ2-7; TRBD2 might be the D (6 bases). The germline V gene has CDR1 LGHDT and CDR2 YNNKEL (reference sequence). CDR3 length: 16 residues. V was trimmed by 0 bases and J by 0 bases, leaving 12 bases between them. The CDR3 here is CASSQDKASDSYEQYF. As DNA, the CDR3 is TGTGCCAGCAGCCAAGATAAAGCTAGCGACTCCTACGAGCAGTACTTC.